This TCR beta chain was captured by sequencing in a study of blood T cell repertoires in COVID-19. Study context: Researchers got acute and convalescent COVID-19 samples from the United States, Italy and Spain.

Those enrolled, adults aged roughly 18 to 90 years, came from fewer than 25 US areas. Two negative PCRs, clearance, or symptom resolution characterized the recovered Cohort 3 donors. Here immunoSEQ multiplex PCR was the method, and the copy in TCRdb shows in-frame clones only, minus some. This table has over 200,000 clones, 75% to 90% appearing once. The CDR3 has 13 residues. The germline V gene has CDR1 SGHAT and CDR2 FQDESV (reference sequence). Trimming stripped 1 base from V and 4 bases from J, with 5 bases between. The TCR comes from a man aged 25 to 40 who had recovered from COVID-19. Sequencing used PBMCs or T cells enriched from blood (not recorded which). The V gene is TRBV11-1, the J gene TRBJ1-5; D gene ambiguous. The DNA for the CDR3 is TGTGCCAGCAGCTTAGATATGAATCAGCCCCAGCATTTT. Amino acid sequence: CASSLDMNQPQHF.